The next 15 T cell receptor beta chains were all read from a single sample in a study of breast tumors, draining lymph nodes, adjacent tissues. Samples came from axillary lymph nodes draining the breast cancer. TCRdb redid the calling of the multiplex PCR reads with MiXCR, one entry per CDR3 protein. The sample yields about 80,000 distinct CDR3 sequences, about 20% seen once. The sequencing input was axillary lymph node tissue. The receptors here all came from a female donor with breast cancer. Some clones in this sample may be carry-over from other donors' samples.

This clonotype was counted at least ten times. The chain has TRBV4-3 and TRBJ2-5, with D possibly being TRBD1 (8 bases). The CDR3 totals 15 residues. Trimming took off 5 bases at V and 5 bases at J, with 18 bases between the two ends. The germline V gene has CDR1 LGHNA and CDR2 YSLEER. The CDR3 is CASSYTTGEGETQYF. CDR3 DNA sequence: TGCGCCAGCAGCTACACGACAGGGGAGGGGGAGACCCAGTACTTC.

This clonotype was counted many times. The chain is built from TRBV12-3 or TRBV12-4 and TRBJ2-2; D gene uncertain. Trimming pared 2 bases from V and 7 bases from J, leaving 17 bases between. The length of the CDR3 is 16 residues. Here the CDR3 reads CASSLTLLPGVGELFF. The CDR3 coding sequence is TGTGCCAGCAGTTTAACCCTTCTTCCTGGGGTCGGGGAGCTGTTTTTT.

This clonotype was observed many times. V is TRBV20-1 and J is TRBJ2-2, with 7 bases that match TRBD2. Germline V gene sequence: CDR1 DFQATT, CDR2 SNEGSKA (reference sequence). V was pared by 5 bases and J by 3 bases, with 9 bases of the junction left unmatched. The length of the CDR3 is 15 residues. The CDR3 loop is CSAGQTSWYTGELFF. CDR3 in DNA: TGCAGTGCTGGCCAGACTAGCTGGTACACCGGGGAGCTGTTTTTT.

The sample holds many counts of this clonotype. The rearrangement links TRBV6-1 to TRBJ1-6; no clear D gene. The CDR3 contains 13 residues. From germline, CDR1 is MNHNS and CDR2 SASEGT. Trimming cost V 1 base and J 7 bases, with 5 bases left between them. This CDR3 is CASSEGVNSPLHF. CDR3 sequence (DNA): TGTGCCAGCAGTGAAGGGGTCAATTCACCCCTCCACTTT.

Comment on this clonotype: This clone may be a read error of a much larger clone one base away. The chain has TRBV19 and TRBJ2-1; TRBD1 agrees at 7 bases. With V trimmed by 3 bases and J by 0 bases, 14 bases remained unmatched. This CDR3 region has 19 residues. Germline CDR1 LNHDA, CDR2 SQIVND (reference sequence). The CDR3, as DNA: TGTGCCAGTAGTATCTGGACAGGTCACTTTTCGAGCTCCTACAATGAGCAGTTCTTC. It specifies CASSIWTGHFSSSYNEQFF.

Turning to this clonotype: The final CDR3 position lacks the conserved phenylalanine or tryptophan, pointing to a likely read error. This chain uses TRBV11-3 with TRBJ2-5, with D possibly called TRBD1 or TRBD2 (6 bases each). Germline V lookup: CDR1 SGHNT, CDR2 YENEEA. CDR3 size: 14 residues. V lost 6 bases, J lost 5 bases, and 16 bases lay in between. Here the CDR3 DNA reads TGTGCCAGCAGTAGTGTTGGGGGGCACGAGACCCAGTACTCC. Its protein is CASSSVGGHETQYS.

There are many counts of this clonotype. Its ends do not fully match the called genes, so a read error is possible. The chain carries TRBV10-3 and TRBJ1-5, with 9 bases lining up with TRBD1. From germline, CDR1 is ENHRY and CDR2 SYGVKD. There are 19 residues in the CDR3. The CDR3 DNA reads TGTGCCATCGGTGAGTCGTTCGGACAGGGGATCCTTAGCAATCAGCCCCAGCATTTT. Encoded protein: CAIGESFGQGILSNQPQHF.

This clonotype came up many times. The CDR3 is CASSGHGGETQYF. CDR3 bases: TGTGCCAGCAGCGGGCATGGGGGAGAGACCCAGTACTTC. V usage is TRBV9 and J usage is TRBJ2-5; either TRBD1 or TRBD2 may fit D (5 bases each). CDR1 SGDLS and CDR2 YYNGEE come from the germline V gene. This CDR3 is 13 amino acids long. Between the trimmed V and J ends, which lost 3 bases and 4 bases, there was a span of 10 bases.

There are many counts of this clonotype. The genes are TRBV7-2 and TRBJ2-1; 7 bases are a match to TRBD2. The V and J ends lost 5 bases and 4 bases, in that order; junction bases with no gene match: 8. The germline V gene has CDR1 SGHTA and CDR2 FQGNSA. The CDR3 contains 15 residues. CDR3 loop: CASSQASGTYNEQFF. Written as DNA, the CDR3 is TGTGCCAGCAGCCAGGCTAGCGGAACTTACAATGAGCAGTTCTTC.

This clonotype showed up many times. This sequence joins TRBV19 and TRBJ1-2; no clear D gene. V shed 6 bases and J shed 7 bases, with 18 bases lying between them. CDR3 length: 14 amino acids. CDR1 and CDR2 (germline): LNHDA, SQIVND (reference sequence). CDR3 in amino acids: CASRDRLEGGGYTF. The CDR3 DNA is TGTGCCAGTAGGGACCGGTTAGAAGGAGGTGGCTACACCTTC.

In this sample, this clonotype turned up a few times. This chain connects TRBV28 to TRBJ2-7; TRBD2 matches 9 bases. Germline loops: CDR1 MDHEN, CDR2 SYDVKM. J lost 2 bases, V lost 2 bases, and 4 bases had no gene match. The CDR3 covers 15 residues. DNA for the CDR3: TGTGCCAGCAGTTTAGCGGGAGGGCCGGCCTACGAGCAGTACTTC. It specifies CASSLAGGPAYEQYF.

In its sample, this clonotype was seen once. A much larger clone lies one base from this, so it may be a read error. The chain links TRBV7-9 to TRBJ2-3; possible D gene TRBD1, 6 bases. CDR3 length: 16 amino acids. Germline CDR1 reads SEHNR; CDR2 reads FQNEAQ (reference sequence). Here the CDR3 DNA reads TGTGCCGGCAGCCGTTGGCAGGGGACGGTTCCAGATACGCAGTATTTT. It is translated as CAGSRWQGTVPDTQYF.

This clonotype came up many times. This chain connects TRBV15 to TRBJ2-1; weak D call: TRBD1 (6 bases). The V end was cut by 3 bases, the J end by 0 bases, with 12 bases between. Germline assignment: CDR1 LNHNV and CDR2 YYDKDF (reference sequence). The CDR3 length is 16 residues. The CDR3 DNA reads as TGTGCCACCAGCAGGCCAACAGGGAGCTCCTACAATGAGCAGTTCTTC. Protein: CATSRPTGSSYNEQFF.

About this clonotype: A much larger clone is a single base away; this may be a read error. The chain couples TRBV7-3 to TRBJ2-5; TRBD1 is a possible D gene (7 bases). Trimming cost V 8 bases and J 2 bases, with 15 bases left between them. Germline lookup yields CDR1 SGHTA and CDR2 FQGTGA. This CDR3 is built from 14 residues. DNA for the CDR3: TGTGCCAGCTTCGCAGGGGGGCGGCAAGAGACCCAGTACTTC. It encodes CASFAGGRQETQYF.

This clonotype came up many times. The chain carries TRBV7-6 and TRBJ1-2, with D tentatively TRBD1 (6 bases). The CDR3 covers 13 residues. Germline V CDR1 and CDR2: SGHVS, FNYEAQ. The ends were cut back, 1 base at V and 7 bases at J, with 10 bases in the middle. The CDR3 sequence is CASSLDREGGYTF. CDR3 DNA: TGTGCCAGCAGCTTAGACAGGGAAGGTGGCTACACCTTC.